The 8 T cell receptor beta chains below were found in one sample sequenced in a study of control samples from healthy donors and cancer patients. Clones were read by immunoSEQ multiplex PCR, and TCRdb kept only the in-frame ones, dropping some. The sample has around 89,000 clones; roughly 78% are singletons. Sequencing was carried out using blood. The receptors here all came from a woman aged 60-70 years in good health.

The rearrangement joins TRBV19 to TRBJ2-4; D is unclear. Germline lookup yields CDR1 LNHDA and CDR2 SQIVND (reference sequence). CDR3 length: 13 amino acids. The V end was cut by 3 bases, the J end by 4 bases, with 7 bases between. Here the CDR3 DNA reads TGTGCCAGTAGTATTGACGGGAAAAACATTCAGTACTTC. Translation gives CASSIDGKNIQYF.

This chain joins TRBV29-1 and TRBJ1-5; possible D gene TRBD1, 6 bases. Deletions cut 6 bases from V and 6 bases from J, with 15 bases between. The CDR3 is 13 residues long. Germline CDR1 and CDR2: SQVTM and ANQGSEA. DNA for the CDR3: TGCAGCGTCACAGGGACGGGGGGTCAGCCCCAGCATTTT. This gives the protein CSVTGTGGQPQHF.

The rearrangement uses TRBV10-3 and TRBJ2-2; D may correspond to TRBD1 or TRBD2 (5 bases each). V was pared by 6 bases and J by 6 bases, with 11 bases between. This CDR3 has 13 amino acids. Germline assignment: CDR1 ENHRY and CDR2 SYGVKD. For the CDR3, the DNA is TGTGCCATCAGCCCTGGGACCTCCGGGGAGCTGTTTTTT. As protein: CAISPGTSGELFF.

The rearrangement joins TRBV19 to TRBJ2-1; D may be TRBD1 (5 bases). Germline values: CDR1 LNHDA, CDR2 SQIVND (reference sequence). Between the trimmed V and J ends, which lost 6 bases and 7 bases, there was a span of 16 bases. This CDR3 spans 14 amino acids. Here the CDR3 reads CASSPGQGRNEQFF. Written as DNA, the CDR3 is TGTGCCAGTAGCCCTGGGCAGGGTAGGAATGAGCAGTTCTTC.

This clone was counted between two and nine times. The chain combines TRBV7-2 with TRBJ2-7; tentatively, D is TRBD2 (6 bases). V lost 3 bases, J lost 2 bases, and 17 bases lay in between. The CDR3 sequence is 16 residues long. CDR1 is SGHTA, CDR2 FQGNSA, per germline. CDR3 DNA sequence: TGTGCCAGCAGCTTGAACAGAGCGGGCGGAGCCTACGAGCAGTACTTC. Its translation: CASSLNRAGGAYEQYF. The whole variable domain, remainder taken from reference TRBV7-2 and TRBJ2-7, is GAGVSQSPSNKVTEKGKDVELRCDPISGHTALYWYRQSLGQGLEFLIYFQGNSAPDKSGLPSDRFSAERTGGSVSTLTIQRTQQEDSAVYLCASSLNRAGGAYEQYFGPGTRLTVT.

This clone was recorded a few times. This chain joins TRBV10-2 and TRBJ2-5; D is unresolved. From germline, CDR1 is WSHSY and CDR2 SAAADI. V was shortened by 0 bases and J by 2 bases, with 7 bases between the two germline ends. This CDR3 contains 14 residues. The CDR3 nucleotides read TGCGCCAGCAGTGAGTCGCGGCGGCAAGAGACCCAGTACTTC. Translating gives CASSESRRQETQYF.

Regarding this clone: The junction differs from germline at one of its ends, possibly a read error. This CDR3 reads CASSKAGVYEQFF. The CDR3 nucleotides are TGTGCCAGCAGTAAAGCAGGGGTTTATGAGCAGTTCTTC. J is TRBJ2-1 and V is TRBV6-1; D possibly corresponds to TRBD1 (6 bases). CDR3 length: 13 residues. CDR1 is MNHNS and CDR2 is SASEGT in the germline V gene.

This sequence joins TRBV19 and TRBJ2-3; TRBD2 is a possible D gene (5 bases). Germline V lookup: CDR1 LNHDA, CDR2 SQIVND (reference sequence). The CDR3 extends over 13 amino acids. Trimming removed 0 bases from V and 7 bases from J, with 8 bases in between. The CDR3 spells CASSIEEGYTQYF. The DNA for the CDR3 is TGTGCCAGTAGTATAGAAGAGGGCTATACGCAGTATTTT.